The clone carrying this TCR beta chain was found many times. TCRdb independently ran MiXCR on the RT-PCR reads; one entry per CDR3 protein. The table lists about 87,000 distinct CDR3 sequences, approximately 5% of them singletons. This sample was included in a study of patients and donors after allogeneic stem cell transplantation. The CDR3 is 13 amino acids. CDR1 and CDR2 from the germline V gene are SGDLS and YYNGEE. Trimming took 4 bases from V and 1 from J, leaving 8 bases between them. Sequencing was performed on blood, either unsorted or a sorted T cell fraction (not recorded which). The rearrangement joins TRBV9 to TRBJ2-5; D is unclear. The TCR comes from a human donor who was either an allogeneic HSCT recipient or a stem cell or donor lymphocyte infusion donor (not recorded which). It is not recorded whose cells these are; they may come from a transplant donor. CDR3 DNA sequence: TGTGCCAGCAGCACGGGCAGCCAAGAGACCCAGTACTTC. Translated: CASSTGSQETQYF.